The rows below give T cell receptor beta chains drawn from one sample of a study of regulatory T cells in long-lasting Graves disease. MiXCR was run by TCRdb on the multiplex PCR reads, yielding one entry per CDR3 protein. The repertoire includes fewer than 400,000 distinct CDR3 sequences, 20% of them detected once, and 25% to 35% sits in the top ten. Material: peripheral blood mononuclear cells (PBMCs), obtained when the disease was refractory, from a patient treated with antithyroid drugs. Source of these receptors: a female donor with Graves disease. Both conserved end residues are part of each CDR3. The D gene is left open where the match is weak. Expanded clones are given a class, and other clones once, few, many or no size at all.

V: TRBV7-9
D: TRBD2
size: .
J: TRBJ2-7
CDR3: CAGSLLTGGSLDEQYF
DNA: TGTGCCGGCAGCTTATTGACGGGAGGGTCTTTGGACGAGCAGTACTTC

V: TRBV20-1
D: .
size: many
J: TRBJ1-4
CDR3: CSASRREGLGKLFF
DNA: TGCAGTGCTAGCCGAAGGGAAGGACTAGGAAAACTGTTTTTT

V: TRBV2
D: TRBD2
size: .
J: TRBJ2-5
CDR3: CASRERAGRETQYF
DNA: TGTGCCAGCAGGGAGCGAGCGGGGCGAGAGACCCAGTACTTC

V: TRBV5-1
D: .
size: few
J: TRBJ2-7
CDR3: CASSYWGDEQYF
DNA: TGCGCCAGCAGCTATTGGGGCGACGAGCAGTACTTC

V: TRBV12-3/TRBV12-4
D: TRBD2
size: many
J: TRBJ2-7
CDR3: CASSLELAGQQYF
DNA: TGTGCCAGCAGTTTGGAACTAGCGGGCCAGCAGTACTTC

V: TRBV12-3/TRBV12-4
D: TRBD1
size: many
J: TRBJ1-2
CDR3: CASSLMTGSGYTF
DNA: TGTGCCAGCAGTTTAATGACAGGGAGTGGCTACACCTTC

V: TRBV7-2
D: .
size: few
J: TRBJ2-1
CDR3: CASSLVGANEQFF
DNA: TGTGCCAGCAGCTTAGTTGGGGCGAATGAGCAGTTCTTC

V: TRBV11-2
D: TRBD1
size: many
J: TRBJ2-7
CDR3: CASSLEQGTYEQYF
DNA: TGTGCCAGCAGCTTAGAACAGGGGACCTACGAGCAGTACTTC

V: TRBV12-3/TRBV12-4
D: .
size: many
J: TRBJ1-5
CDR3: CASSSTPTGQPQHF
DNA: TGTGCCAGCAGTTCCACGCCGACGGGTCAGCCCCAGCATTTT

V: TRBV30
D: .
size: .
J: TRBJ1-4
CDR3: CACRRTSRLDGKLFF
DNA: TGTGCCTGCCGGCGGACCTCCAGATTGGATGGAAAACTGTTTTTT

V: TRBV30
D: .
size: .
J: TRBJ2-7
CDR3: CAWSVRRGPYEQYF
DNA: TGTGCCTGGAGTGTACGGAGGGGACCCTACGAGCAGTACTTC

V: TRBV28
D: TRBD1
size: many
J: TRBJ2-5
CDR3: CASSTPSRGRETQYF
DNA: TGTGCCAGCAGCACCCCTAGCAGGGGGCGAGAGACCCAGTACTTC

V: TRBV6-1
D: .
size: .
J: TRBJ1-1
CDR3: CASSELLGVNTEAFF
DNA: TGTGCCAGCAGTGAGCTGTTAGGGGTTAACACTGAAGCTTTCTTT

V: TRBV6-1
D: .
size: many
J: TRBJ2-7
CDR3: CASSEGRALHEQYF
DNA: TGTGCCAGCAGTGAAGGGAGGGCCCTCCACGAGCAGTACTTC

V: TRBV11-2
D: .
size: .
J: TRBJ2-6
CDR3: CASSRQAVVNVLTF
DNA: TGTGCCAGCAGCCGGCAGGCGGTAGTCAACGTCCTGACTTTC

V: TRBV4-1
D: .
size: many
J: TRBJ1-2
CDR3: CASSQAGLTNYGYTF
DNA: TGCGCCAGCAGCCAAGCGGGACTCACTAACTATGGCTACACCTTC

V: TRBV14
D: .
size: .
J: TRBJ1-4
CDR3: CASSQGRSEKLFF
DNA: TGTGCCAGCAGCCAAGGGCGGAGTGAAAAACTGTTTTTT

V: TRBV14
D: .
size: .
J: TRBJ2-5
CDR3: CASSQVSETQYF
DNA: TGTGCCAGCAGCCAAGTCTCAGAGACCCAGTACTTC

V: TRBV19
D: TRBD1
size: .
J: TRBJ1-2
CDR3: CATSTPGTGRLGGYTF
DNA: TGTGCCACCAGTACCCCCGGGACAGGGCGTCTAGGAGGCTACACCTTC

V: TRBV7-9
D: .
size: few
J: TRBJ2-7
CDR3: CASSLARRYSYEQYF
DNA: TGTGCCAGCAGCTTAGCCCGACGCTACTCCTACGAGCAGTACTTC

V: TRBV27
D: .
size: .
J: TRBJ2-2
CDR3: CASMWAANTGELFF
DNA: TGTGCCAGTATGTGGGCAGCAAACACCGGGGAGCTGTTTTTT

V: TRBV24-1
D: .
size: .
J: TRBJ2-7
CDR3: CATSDHSRDRYEQYF
DNA: TGTGCCACCAGTGATCACAGCCGGGACCGCTACGAGCAGTACTTC

V: TRBV6-1
D: .
size: many
J: TRBJ1-1
CDR3: CASRQGSEAFF
DNA: TGTGCCAGCAGACAGGGTTCTGAAGCTTTCTTT

V: TRBV7-2
D: TRBD1
size: many
J: TRBJ1-2
CDR3: CASSLAGTASYGYTF
DNA: TGTGCCAGCAGCTTAGCGGGGACAGCCAGCTATGGCTACACCTTC

V: TRBV6-1
D: .
size: many
J: TRBJ1-1
CDR3: CASSEAGQGMNTEAFF
DNA: TGTGCCAGCAGCGAGGCGGGGCAGGGGATGAACACTGAAGCTTTCTTT

V: TRBV6-1
D: TRBD2
size: .
J: TRBJ2-1
CDR3: CASRSPGTSANEQFF
DNA: TGTGCCAGCAGGTCCCCCGGGACTAGCGCCAATGAGCAGTTCTTC

V: TRBV13
D: TRBD2
size: many
J: TRBJ2-7
CDR3: CASSYGTSTYEQYF
DNA: TGTGCCAGCAGCTATGGGACTAGCACCTACGAGCAGTACTTC

V: TRBV4-1
D: TRBD2
size: .
J: TRBJ2-1
CDR3: CASRITSGKYNEQFF
DNA: TGCGCCAGCAGAATAACTAGCGGGAAATACAATGAGCAGTTCTTC